The sequence of this T cell receptor (beta chain) was determined in a study of blood T cell repertoires in COVID-19. Here immunoSEQ multiplex PCR was the method, and the copy in TCRdb shows in-frame clones only, minus some. Found here are more than 250,000 clones, around 87% of them singletons; the top ten hold 1%. Per germline, CDR1 KGHSH and CDR2 LQKENI. The V gene end was trimmed by 4 bases and the J gene end by 5 bases; junction bases not matched to a gene: 9. This CDR3 has 15 residues. The clonotype originates from a man in his forties or fifties with active or convalescent COVID-19. The source material was peripheral blood. The chain recombines TRBV18 with TRBJ2-5; 8 bases fit TRBD1. CDR3 protein: CASSRGTGGGETQYF. The CDR3, as DNA: TGTGCCAGCTCACGGGGGACAGGAGGAGGGGAGACCCAGTACTTC.